A selection of T cell receptor beta chains follows, all from one sample in a study of CD8+CD57+ T cells in acquired aplastic anemia. TCRdb re-called the reads through MiXCR, storing one row per CDR3 protein. Altogether roughly 160,000 distinct CDR3 sequences are present, 55% to 75% being singletons, with the ten largest covering over 40%. The sample consisted of sorted CD4+, CD8+, or CD8+CD57+ T cells (not recorded which) from PBMCs. The receptor source for this set is a human donor in good health. The CDR3 runs from the conserved cysteine through the conserved F or W. Each record gives: clone size, D gene, J gene, V gene, CDR3 protein, CDR3 DNA. D genes are given only for firm matches. Size values are once, few and many counts, or a class for expanded clones, and some rows have none.

clone_size: few; d_call: TRBD2; j_call: TRBJ2-5; v_call: TRBV20-1; cdr3_aa: CSARSGREQETQYF; cdr3_nt: TGCAGTGCTAGGAGCGGGAGGGAGCAAGAGACCCAGTACTTC
clone_size: -; d_call: TRBD1; j_call: TRBJ1-4; v_call: TRBV7-3; cdr3_aa: CASSPQGATNEKLFF; cdr3_nt: TGTGCCAGCAGCCCCCAGGGGGCGACTAATGAAAAACTGTTTTTT
clone_size: many; d_call: -; j_call: TRBJ2-7; v_call: TRBV11-3; cdr3_aa: CASSLPLPGLYSYEQYF; cdr3_nt: TGTGCCAGCAGCCTACCTCTTCCAGGCCTATATTCCTACGAGCAGTACTTC
clone_size: -; d_call: TRBD1; j_call: TRBJ1-5; v_call: TRBV20-1; cdr3_aa: CSAREDRGNQPQHF; cdr3_nt: TGCAGTGCTAGAGAAGACAGGGGCAATCAGCCCCAGCATTTT
clone_size: many; d_call: -; j_call: TRBJ1-5; v_call: TRBV15; cdr3_aa: CATSELGGNNQPQHF; cdr3_nt: TGTGCCACCAGTGAACTGGGCGGAAACAATCAGCCCCAGCATTTT
clone_size: many; d_call: TRBD2; j_call: TRBJ2-1; v_call: TRBV4-2; cdr3_aa: CASSLGTSSQEQFF; cdr3_nt: TGTGCCAGCAGCCTGGGGACTAGCTCTCAAGAGCAGTTCTTC
clone_size: once; d_call: -; j_call: TRBJ2-7; v_call: TRBV15; cdr3_aa: CATASRAYEQYF; cdr3_nt: TGTGCCACCGCTTCCAGGGCCTACGAGCAGTACTTC
clone_size: many; d_call: TRBD2; j_call: TRBJ2-3; v_call: TRBV4-3; cdr3_aa: CASSQAGTSGSTDTQYF; cdr3_nt: TGCGCCAGCAGCCAAGCAGGGACTAGCGGAAGCACAGATACGCAGTATTTT
clone_size: many; d_call: TRBD1; j_call: TRBJ2-7; v_call: TRBV20-1; cdr3_aa: CSARDLDRGLIYEQYF; cdr3_nt: TGCAGTGCTAGAGATCTTGACAGGGGGCTCATCTACGAGCAGTACTTC
clone_size: -; d_call: -; j_call: TRBJ1-2; v_call: TRBV6-5; cdr3_aa: CASSYGAVNYGYTF; cdr3_nt: TGTGCCAGCAGTTACGGGGCGGTGAACTATGGCTACACCTTC
clone_size: few; d_call: TRBD1; j_call: TRBJ2-5; v_call: TRBV7-6; cdr3_aa: CASKSDRGGETQYF; cdr3_nt: TGTGCCAGCAAATCGGACAGGGGAGGAGAGACCCAGTACTTC
clone_size: many; d_call: -; j_call: TRBJ2-2; v_call: TRBV4-1; cdr3_aa: CASTSRATGELFF; cdr3_nt: TGCGCCAGCACCTCAAGGGCCACCGGGGAGCTGTTTTTT
clone_size: -; d_call: TRBD1; j_call: TRBJ1-1; v_call: TRBV2; cdr3_aa: CASITQGLDTEAFF; cdr3_nt: TGTGCCAGCATCACACAGGGGTTGGACACTGAAGCTTTCTTT
clone_size: -; d_call: -; j_call: TRBJ1-1; v_call: TRBV11-3; cdr3_aa: CASSFSVGGENTEAFF; cdr3_nt: TGTGCCAGCAGCTTTTCCGTGGGAGGGGAAAACACTGAAGCTTTCTTT
clone_size: -; d_call: TRBD1; j_call: TRBJ2-5; v_call: TRBV2; cdr3_aa: CASGTVFRETQYF; cdr3_nt: TGTGCCAGCGGGACAGTTTTTAGGGAGACCCAGTACTTC
clone_size: -; d_call: -; j_call: TRBJ2-3; v_call: TRBV9; cdr3_aa: CASSVGGGRTDTQYF; cdr3_nt: TGTGCCAGCAGCGTGGGTGGGGGACGCACAGATACGCAGTATTTT
clone_size: -; d_call: TRBD1; j_call: TRBJ2-3; v_call: TRBV7-6; cdr3_aa: CASSRGTGTDTQYF; cdr3_nt: TGTGCCAGCAGCAGGGGGACAGGCACAGATACGCAGTATTTT
clone_size: -; d_call: TRBD2; j_call: TRBJ2-5; v_call: TRBV29-1; cdr3_aa: CSVRLAQETQYF; cdr3_nt: TGCAGCGTCCGACTAGCGCAAGAGACCCAGTACTTC
clone_size: few; d_call: -; j_call: TRBJ1-1; v_call: TRBV9; cdr3_aa: CASSVSLDTEAFF; cdr3_nt: TGTGCCAGCAGCGTTTCTCTGGACACTGAAGCTTTCTTT
clone_size: -; d_call: -; j_call: TRBJ1-1; v_call: TRBV19; cdr3_aa: CASSLQRAGDTEAFF; cdr3_nt: TGTGCCAGTAGCCTCCAGCGGGCAGGGGACACTGAAGCTTTCTTT
clone_size: -; d_call: TRBD1; j_call: TRBJ2-3; v_call: TRBV2; cdr3_aa: CASSASEYGDRRNFTGSTDTQYF; cdr3_nt: TGTGCCAGCAGTGCATCGGAGTACGGGGACAGGAGGAATTTTACGGGGAGCACAGATACGCAGTATTTT
clone_size: -; d_call: -; j_call: TRBJ2-2; v_call: TRBV7-7; cdr3_aa: CASSQVYGSTGELFF; cdr3_nt: TGTGCCAGCAGCCAAGTTTACGGGAGTACCGGGGAGCTGTTTTTT